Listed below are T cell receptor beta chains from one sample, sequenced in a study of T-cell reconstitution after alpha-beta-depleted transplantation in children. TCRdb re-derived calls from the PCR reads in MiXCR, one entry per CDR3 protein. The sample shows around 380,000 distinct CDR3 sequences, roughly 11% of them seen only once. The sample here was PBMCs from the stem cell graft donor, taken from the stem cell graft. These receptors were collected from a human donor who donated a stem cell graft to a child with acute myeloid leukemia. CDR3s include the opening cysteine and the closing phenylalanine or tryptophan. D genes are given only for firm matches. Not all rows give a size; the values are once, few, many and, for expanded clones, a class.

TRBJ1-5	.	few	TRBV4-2	TGTGCCAGCAGCCAATCGGGGGGCGCGGGGAGCAATCAGCCCCAGCATTTT	CASSQSGGAGSNQPQHF
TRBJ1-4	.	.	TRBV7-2	TGTGCCAGCAGCCGACAGGCCCGGGGTAATGAAAAACTGTTTTTT	CASSRQARGNEKLFF
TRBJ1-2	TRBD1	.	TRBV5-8	TGTGCCAGCACTACCGACAGGGCGCGTATCTATGGCTACACCTTC	CASTTDRARIYGYTF
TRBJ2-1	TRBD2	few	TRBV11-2	TGTGCCAGCAGCTTAGAAGGCGGGGGGGCCTATGAGCAGTTCTTC	CASSLEGGGAYEQFF
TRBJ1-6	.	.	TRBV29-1	TGCAGCGTCTCCTCAGCCGCGGGTAATTCACCCCTCCACTTT	CSVSSAAGNSPLHF
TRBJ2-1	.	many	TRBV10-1	TGCGCCAGCTCGACGGGCCAAACCAATGAGCAGTTCTTC	CASSTGQTNEQFF
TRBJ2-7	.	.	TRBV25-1	TGTGCCAGCAGTGAAAAGACGGGACGGTCAATTGACGAGCAGTACTTC	CASSEKTGRSIDEQYF
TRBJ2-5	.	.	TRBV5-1	TGCGCCAGCAGCCCGGAAGGGATACTAGGAGGCCGTCAAGAGACCCAGTACTTC	CASSPEGILGGRQETQYF
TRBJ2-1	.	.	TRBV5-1	TGCGCCAGCAGCCTCGGATGGGGACGTGCGAATGAGCAGTTCTTC	CASSLGWGRANEQFF
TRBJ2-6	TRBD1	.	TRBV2	TGTGCCAACGGACAGGGGGCTTCTGGGGCCAACGTCCTGACTTTC	CANGQGASGANVLTF
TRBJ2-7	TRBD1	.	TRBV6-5	TGTGCCAGCACCCCAAGGACAGGTACCCACGAGCAGTACTTC	CASTPRTGTHEQYF
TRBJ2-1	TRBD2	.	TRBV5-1	TGCGCCAGCAGCCGCGAGATTAGACTAGCGGATGAGCAGTTCTTC	CASSREIRLADEQFF
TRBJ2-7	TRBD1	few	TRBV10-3	TGTGCCATCGGAGATGCCAGCCCATCCACCGGGACAGGGTACGGCTACGAGCAGTACTTC	CAIGDASPSTGTGYGYEQYF
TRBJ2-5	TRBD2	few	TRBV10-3	TGTGCCATCAGGGGGACTAGCGGGACCCAAGAGACCCAGTACTTC	CAIRGTSGTQETQYF
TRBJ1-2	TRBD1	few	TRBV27	TGTGCCAGCAGACCGGTGGGACAGGCCTATGGCTACACCTTT	CASRPVGQAYGYTF
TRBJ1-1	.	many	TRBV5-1	TGCGCCAGCAGCTTGGATGGAGACACTGAAGCTTTCTTT	CASSLDGDTEAFF
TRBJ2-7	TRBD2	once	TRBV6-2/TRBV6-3	TGTGCCAGCAGTTTTCCTAGGACTAGACCGGGCGTCGAGCAGTACTTC	CASSFPRTRPGVEQYF
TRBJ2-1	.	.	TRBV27	TGTGCCAGCCGTTTGGGGGGGGCCGGGGGTGAGCAGTTCTTC	CASRLGGAGGEQFF
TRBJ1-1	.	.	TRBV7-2	TGTGCCAGCAGCTCTCGGCCTTGGAACACTGAAGCTTTCTTT	CASSSRPWNTEAFF
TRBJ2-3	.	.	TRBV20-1	TGCAGTGCTAGAATGACTGGAGATACGCAGTATTTT	CSARMTGDTQYF
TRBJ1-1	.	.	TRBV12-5	TGTGCTAGTGGTTTGGTTCTGGGTTACAACACTGAAGCTTTCTTT	CASGLVLGYNTEAFF
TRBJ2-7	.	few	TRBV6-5	TGTGCCAGCAGTTACTCGTCCGCTAAAAGCTACGAGCAGTACTTC	CASSYSSAKSYEQYF
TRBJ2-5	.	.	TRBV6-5	TGTGCCAGCAGTTCCGGGGGCATAGGGACCCAGTACTTC	CASSSGGIGTQYF
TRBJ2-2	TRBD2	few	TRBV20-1	TGCAGTGCTAGAGATGGGCTAGCGGGAGCCACCGGGGAGCTGTTTTTT	CSARDGLAGATGELFF
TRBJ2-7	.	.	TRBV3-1	TGTGCCAGCAGCCAAGATCAGGGTGGCTACGAGCAGTACTTC	CASSQDQGGYEQYF
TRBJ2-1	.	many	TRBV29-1	TGCAGCGTGGGCTTCAATGAGCAGTTCTTC	CSVGFNEQFF
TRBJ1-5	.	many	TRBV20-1	TGCAGTGCCGAGGTAATAGGTGACAATCAGCCCCAGCATTTT	CSAEVIGDNQPQHF
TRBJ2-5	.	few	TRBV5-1	TGCGCCAGCAGCCGATGGGTCCGGGAAGAGACCCAGTACTTC	CASSRWVREETQYF
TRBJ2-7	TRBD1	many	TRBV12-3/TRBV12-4	TGTGCCAGCACCCATCAACCCCCGACAGGGGATTCAATCTACGAGCAGTACTTC	CASTHQPPTGDSIYEQYF
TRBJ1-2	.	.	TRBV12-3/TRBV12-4	TGTGCCAGCAGTGCTGATGGGGGCTATGGCTACACCTTC	CASSADGGYGYTF
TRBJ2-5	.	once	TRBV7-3	TGTGCCAGCAGCTCCGGACCAAAAGAGACCCAGTACTTC	CASSSGPKETQYF
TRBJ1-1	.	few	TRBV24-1	TGTGCCACCAGTGCCCTTGGAGGGGGCACTGAAGCTTTCTTT	CATSALGGGTEAFF
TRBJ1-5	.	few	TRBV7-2	TGTGCCAGCAGCGTCAGCATCGGAAGCAATCAGCCCCAGCATTTT	CASSVSIGSNQPQHF
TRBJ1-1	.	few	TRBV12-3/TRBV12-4	TGTGCCAGCAGTTTAGCTTCTTGGGGGGACGCCTACACTGAAGCTTTCTTT	CASSLASWGDAYTEAFF
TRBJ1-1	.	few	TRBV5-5	TGTGCCAGCAGCTTGGTCCCCAGCGGGAACACTGAAGCTTTCTTT	CASSLVPSGNTEAFF
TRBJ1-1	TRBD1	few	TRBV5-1	TGCGCCAGCACACCGACAGGGGGCGATTCTGAAGCTTTCTTT	CASTPTGGDSEAFF
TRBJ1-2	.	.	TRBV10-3	TGTGCCATCAGTGAAGGGACGCGAGGCTACACCTTC	CAISEGTRGYTF
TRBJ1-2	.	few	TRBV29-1	TGCAGCGGTGGGACGGGAAAGGATAACTATGGCTACACCTTC	CSGGTGKDNYGYTF
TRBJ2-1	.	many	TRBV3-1	TGTGCCAGCAGCCAAGAGGGCAGCTACACCTACAATGAGCAGTTCTTC	CASSQEGSYTYNEQFF
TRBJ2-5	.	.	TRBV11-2	TGTGCCAGCAGCCCTGGGGTAGCAGTGCGGACCGAGCAAGAGACCCAGTACTTC	CASSPGVAVRTEQETQYF
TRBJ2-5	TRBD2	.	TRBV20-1	TGCTGTGCTAGAGCCCCTCCTAGCGGGAGGGCCGATAAGACCCAGTACTTC	CCARAPPSGRADKTQYF
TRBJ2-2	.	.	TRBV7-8	TGTGCCAGCAGCTTAATCCGGGCAGGGCCGAACACCGTGGAGCTGTTTTTT	CASSLIRAGPNTVELFF
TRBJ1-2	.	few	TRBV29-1	TGCAGCGTCCGGGACGCTGGCTACACCTTC	CSVRDAGYTF
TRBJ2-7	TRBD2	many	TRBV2	TGTGCCAGCAGGTCATTCGCTAGCGGCTACGAGCAGTACTTC	CASRSFASGYEQYF
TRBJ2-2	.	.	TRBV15	TGTGCCACCAGCAGAGATATACAGGCTAACACCGGGGAGCTGTTTTTT	CATSRDIQANTGELFF
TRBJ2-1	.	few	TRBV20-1	TGCAGTGCTAGGACCCCTCTACGGGGGGCGGCTCACGAGCAGTTCTTC	CSARTPLRGAAHEQFF
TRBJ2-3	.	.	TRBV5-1	TGCGCCAGCAGCTCGCAGGGGAGCGGCACAGATACGCAGTATTTT	CASSSQGSGTDTQYF
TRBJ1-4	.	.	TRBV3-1	TGTGCCAGCAGCCAAGATCCGGGAGGGCCGGGACTGTTTTTT	CASSQDPGGPGLFF
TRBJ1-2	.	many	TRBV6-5	TGTGCCAGCAGCCAACAGGGAGGCCCTCACTATGGCTACACCTTC	CASSQQGGPHYGYTF
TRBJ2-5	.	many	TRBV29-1	TGCAGCGTTGATTCCCAGCCTTGGAGGGGCCAGTACTTC	CSVDSQPWRGQYF
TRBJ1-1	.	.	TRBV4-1	TGCGCCAGCAGCCAAGAAGCAGGATTGAACACTGAAGCTTTCTTT	CASSQEAGLNTEAFF
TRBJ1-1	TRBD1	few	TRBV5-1	TGCGCCAGCAGCTTGCAGGGACAGGGGGATGAAGCTTTCTTT	CASSLQGQGDEAFF
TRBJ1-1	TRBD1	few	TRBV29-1	TGCAGCGTAGGAGGGACAGCTGAAGCTTTCTTT	CSVGGTAEAFF
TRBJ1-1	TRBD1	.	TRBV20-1	TGCAGTGCTAGAGCCCGACAGGGCGGGAACACTGAAGCTTTCTTT	CSARARQGGNTEAFF
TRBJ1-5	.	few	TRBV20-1	TGCAGTGCTAGTGGGTGGGGCCCAGGGCTGGGCGGCAATCAGCCCCAGCATTTT	CSASGWGPGLGGNQPQHF
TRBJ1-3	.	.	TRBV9	TGTGCCAGCAGCATACTCGACAGGCAGCAAGGTGGAAACACCATATATTTT	CASSILDRQQGGNTIYF